These 7 T cell receptor beta chains came from one sample sequenced in a study of identical twins. TCRdb redid the calling of the 5' RACE reads with MiXCR, one entry per CDR3 protein. The sample has 500,000 to 650,000 distinct CDR3 sequences; under 8.5% are singletons. These data were also reused for a study on yellow fever vaccine responses in identical twins.

The sequenced sample consisted of PBMCs. Source of these receptors: a woman between 18 and 29 years old in good health.

The sample holds a few counts of this clonotype. The genes are TRBV20-1 and TRBJ2-1; no definite D call. The V gene's germline CDR1 is DFQATT and CDR2 SNEGSKA (reference sequence). There are 12 residues in the CDR3. In DNA, the CDR3 is TGCAGCGTTGGGGTTTCCTACAATGAGCAGTTCTTC. It translates to CSVGVSYNEQFF.

This clonotype came up a few times. J is TRBJ2-1 and V is TRBV12-3 or TRBV12-4; TRBD2 matches 8 bases. The CDR3 is made up of 14 amino acids. J gave up 2 bases and V 7 bases, and 4 bases lay outside the gene matches. The CDR3 region is CASTQTSAYNEQFF. CDR3 DNA sequence: TGTGCCAGCACCCAGACTAGCGCCTACAATGAGCAGTTCTTC.

This clonotype was detected many times. V usage is TRBV7-2 and J usage is TRBJ2-1; TRBD2 matches at 12 bases. The junction had 9 bases not matched to a gene; V was cut back by 7 bases and J by 5 bases. CDR1 and CDR2 (germline): SGHTA, FQGNSA. This CDR3 has 16 residues. CDR3 in amino acids: CASTLLGTSGHNEQFF. DNA for the CDR3: TGTGCCAGCACCCTACTTGGGACTAGCGGGCACAATGAGCAGTTCTTC.

Concerning this clonotype: This may be a read error, as it is one base from a much larger clone. The V gene is TRBV6-5, the J gene TRBJ1-2; D gene unclear. This CDR3 spans 18 amino acids. Trimming cost V 0 bases and J 4 bases, with 21 bases left between them. Germline CDR1 is MNHEY and CDR2 is SVGAGI. CDR3 sequence: CASSYSRTTRNNGYGYTF. CDR3 DNA: TGTGCCAGCAGTTACTCAAGGACCACAAGGAATAATGGCTATGGCTACACCTTC.

This clonotype was picked up a small number of times. V is TRBV12-3 or TRBV12-4 and J is TRBJ2-3, with 7 bases fitting TRBD1. V was clipped by 3 bases and J by 5 bases; unmatched bases: 17. CDR3 size: 18 residues. The CDR3 DNA reads as TGTGCCAGCAGTTTCCACTCAGGGCAGGGGGTTCGGGGAGATACGCAGTATTTT. This codes for CASSFHSGQGVRGDTQYF.

This clonotype was counted many times. The chain links TRBV20-1 to TRBJ1-3, with D possibly TRBD1 on 6 matching bases. The CDR3 has 13 residues. Trimming left V 6 bases short and J 4 bases short, with 13 bases between. The V gene's germline CDR1 is DFQATT and CDR2 SNEGSKA (reference sequence). The CDR3 nucleotides read TGCAGTGCCGCAGGGGCCTACGGAAACACCATATATTTT. Amino acids: CSAAGAYGNTIYF.

This clonotype was seen many times. V usage is TRBV20-1 and J usage is TRBJ2-1; perhaps TRBD2 as D (6 bases). Germline CDR1 is DFQATT and CDR2 is SNEGSKA (reference sequence). CDR3 length: 12 amino acids. Trimming shortened V by 3 bases and J by 8 bases, and 11 bases separated the two germline ends. The CDR3 loop reads CSASGGPDEQFF. DNA of the CDR3: TGCAGTGCTAGCGGGGGTCCGGATGAGCAGTTCTTC.